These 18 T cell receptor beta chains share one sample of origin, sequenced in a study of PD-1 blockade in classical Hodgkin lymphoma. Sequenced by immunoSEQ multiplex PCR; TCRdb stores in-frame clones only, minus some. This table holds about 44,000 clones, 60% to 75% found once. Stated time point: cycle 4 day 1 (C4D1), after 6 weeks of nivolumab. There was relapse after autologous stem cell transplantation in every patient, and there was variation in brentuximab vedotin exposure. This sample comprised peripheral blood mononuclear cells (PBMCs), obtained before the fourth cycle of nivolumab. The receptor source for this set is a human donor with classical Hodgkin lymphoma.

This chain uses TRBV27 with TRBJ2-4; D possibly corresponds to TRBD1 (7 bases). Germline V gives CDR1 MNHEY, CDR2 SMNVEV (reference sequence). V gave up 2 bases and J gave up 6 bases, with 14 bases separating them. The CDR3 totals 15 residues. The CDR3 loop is CASSLEGARGNIQYF. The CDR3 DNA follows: TGTGCCAGCAGTTTAGAGGGGGCGCGGGGAAACATTCAGTACTTC.

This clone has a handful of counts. The CDR3, as DNA: TGTGCCAGCAGTGAGGGTTCCGCGACCACTGAAGCTTTCTTT. Translating gives CASSEGSATTEAFF. The chain has TRBV6-1 and TRBJ1-1; D uncertain. Trimming shortened V by 3 bases and J by 4 bases, and 12 bases separated the two germline ends. CDR3 length: 14 residues. Germline V lookup: CDR1 MNHNS, CDR2 SASEGT.

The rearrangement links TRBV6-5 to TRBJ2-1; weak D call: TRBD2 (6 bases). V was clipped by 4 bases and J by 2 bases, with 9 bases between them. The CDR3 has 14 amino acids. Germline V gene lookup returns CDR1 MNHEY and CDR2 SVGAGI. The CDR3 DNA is TGTGCCAGCAGTTCGGGCGGGACCTACAATGAGCAGTTCTTC. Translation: CASSSGGTYNEQFF.

The DNA for the CDR3 is TGTGCCAGCAGCTCGCAGGGACTTGGGGCCAACGTCCTGACTTTC. Residues: CASSSQGLGANVLTF. The chain has TRBV7-9 and TRBJ2-6; tentative D call: TRBD2 (6 bases). Trimming shortened V by 4 bases and J by 3 bases, and 10 bases separated the two germline ends. The germline CDR1 and CDR2 sequences are SEHNR and FQNEAQ (reference sequence). The CDR3 runs 15 residues.

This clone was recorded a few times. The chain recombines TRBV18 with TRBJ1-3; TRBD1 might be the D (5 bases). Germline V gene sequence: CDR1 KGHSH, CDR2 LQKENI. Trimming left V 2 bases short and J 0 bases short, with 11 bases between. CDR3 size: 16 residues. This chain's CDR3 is CASSPRVRVSGNTIYF. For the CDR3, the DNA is TGTGCCAGCTCACCAAGGGTCAGGGTCTCTGGAAACACCATATATTTT.

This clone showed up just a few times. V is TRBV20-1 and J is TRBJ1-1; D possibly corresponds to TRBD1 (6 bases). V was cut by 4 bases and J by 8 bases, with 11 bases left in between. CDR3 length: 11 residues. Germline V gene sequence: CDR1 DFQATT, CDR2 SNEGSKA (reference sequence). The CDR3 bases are TGCAGTGCTACGCCCGACAGGGAAGCTTTCTTT. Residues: CSATPDREAFF.

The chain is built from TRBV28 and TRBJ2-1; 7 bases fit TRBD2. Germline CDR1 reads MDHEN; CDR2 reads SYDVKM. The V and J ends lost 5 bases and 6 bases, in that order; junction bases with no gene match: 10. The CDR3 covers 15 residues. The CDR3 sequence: CASSPAGVLANEQFF. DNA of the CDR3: TGTGCCAGCAGTCCCGCGGGAGTGTTAGCCAATGAGCAGTTCTTC. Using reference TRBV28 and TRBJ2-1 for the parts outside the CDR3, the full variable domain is DVKVTQSSRYLVKRTGEKVFLECVQDMDHENMFWYRQDPGLGLRLIYFSYDVKMKEKGDIPEGYSVSREKKERFSLILESASTNQTSMYLCASSPAGVLANEQFFGPGTRLTVL.

The CDR3 protein is CASSFGDRGLGEQFF. In DNA form, the CDR3 reads TGTGCCAGCAGTTTTGGGGACAGGGGCCTGGGTGAGCAGTTCTTC. The chain is built from TRBV27 and TRBJ2-1; 10 bases are shared with TRBD1. V lost 3 bases and J lost 9; bases outside the gene matches: 8. The CDR3 spans 15 residues. Germline values: CDR1 MNHEY, CDR2 SMNVEV (reference sequence).

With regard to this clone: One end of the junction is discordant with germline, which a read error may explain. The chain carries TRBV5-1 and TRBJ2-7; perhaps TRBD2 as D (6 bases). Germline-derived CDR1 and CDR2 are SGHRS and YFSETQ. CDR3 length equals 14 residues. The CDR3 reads CASILRGGSYEQYF. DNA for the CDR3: TGCGCCAGCATCTTGCGGGGAGGTTCCTACGAGCAGTACTTC.

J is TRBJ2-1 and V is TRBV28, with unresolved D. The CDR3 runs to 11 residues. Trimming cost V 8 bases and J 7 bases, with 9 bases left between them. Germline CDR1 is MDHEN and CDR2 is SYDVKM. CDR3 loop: CASVGFNEQFF. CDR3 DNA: TGTGCCAGCGTCGGGTTTAATGAGCAGTTCTTC.

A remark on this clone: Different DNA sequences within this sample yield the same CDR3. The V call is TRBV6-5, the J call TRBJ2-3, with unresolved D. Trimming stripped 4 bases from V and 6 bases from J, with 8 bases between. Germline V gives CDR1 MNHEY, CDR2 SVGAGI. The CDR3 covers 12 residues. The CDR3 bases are TGTGCCAGCAGTTTCCTAGGGGATACGCAGTATTTT. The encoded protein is CASSFLGDTQYF.

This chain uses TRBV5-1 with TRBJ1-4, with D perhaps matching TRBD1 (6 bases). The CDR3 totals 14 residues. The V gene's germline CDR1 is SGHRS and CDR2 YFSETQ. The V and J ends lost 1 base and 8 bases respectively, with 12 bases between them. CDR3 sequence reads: CASSLMGAGEKLFF. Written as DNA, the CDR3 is TGCGCCAGCAGCTTGATGGGGGCTGGGGAAAAACTGTTTTTT.

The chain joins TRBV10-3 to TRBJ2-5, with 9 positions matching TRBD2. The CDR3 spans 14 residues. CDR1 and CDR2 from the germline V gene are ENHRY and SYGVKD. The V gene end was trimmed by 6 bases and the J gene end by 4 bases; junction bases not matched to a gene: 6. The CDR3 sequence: CAISPGGGGETQYF. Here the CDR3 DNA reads TGTGCCATCAGCCCCGGCGGGGGGGGAGAGACCCAGTACTTC.

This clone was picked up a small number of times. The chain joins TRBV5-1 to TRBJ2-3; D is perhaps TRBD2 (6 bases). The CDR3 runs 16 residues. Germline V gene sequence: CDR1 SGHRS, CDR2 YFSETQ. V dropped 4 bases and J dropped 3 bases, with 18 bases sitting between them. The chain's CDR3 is CASSIRDSGMTDTQYF. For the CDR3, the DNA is TGCGCCAGCAGCATCCGTGATAGCGGTATGACAGATACGCAGTATTTT.

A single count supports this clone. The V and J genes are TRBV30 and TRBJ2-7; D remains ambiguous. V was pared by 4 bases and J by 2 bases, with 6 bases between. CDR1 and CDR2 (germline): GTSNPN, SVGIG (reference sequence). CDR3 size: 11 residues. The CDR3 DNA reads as TGTGCCTGGAACACCGCCTACGAGCAGTACTTC. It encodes CAWNTAYEQYF.

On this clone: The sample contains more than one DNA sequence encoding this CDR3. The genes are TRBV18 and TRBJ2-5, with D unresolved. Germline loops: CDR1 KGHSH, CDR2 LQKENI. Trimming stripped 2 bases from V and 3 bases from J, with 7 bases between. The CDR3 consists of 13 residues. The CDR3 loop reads CASSPGQEETQYF. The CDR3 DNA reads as TGTGCCAGCTCACCAGGTCAGGAAGAGACCCAGTACTTC. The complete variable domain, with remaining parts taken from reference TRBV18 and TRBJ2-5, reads NAGVMQNPRHLVRRRGQEARLRCSPMKGHSHVYWYRQLPEEGLKFMVYLQKENIIDESGMPKERFSAEFPKEGPSILRIQQVVRGDSAAYFCASSPGQEETQYFGPGTRLLVL.

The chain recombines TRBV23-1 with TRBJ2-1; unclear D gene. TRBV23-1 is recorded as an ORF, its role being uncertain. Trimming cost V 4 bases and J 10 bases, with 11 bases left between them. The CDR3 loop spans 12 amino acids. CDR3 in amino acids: CASSLVKMEQFF. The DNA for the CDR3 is TGCGCCAGCAGTCTAGTGAAAATGGAGCAGTTCTTC.

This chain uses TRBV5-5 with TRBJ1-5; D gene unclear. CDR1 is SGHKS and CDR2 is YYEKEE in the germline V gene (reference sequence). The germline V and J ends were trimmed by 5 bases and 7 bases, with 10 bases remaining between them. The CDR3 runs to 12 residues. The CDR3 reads CASSSRGQPQHF. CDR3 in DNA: TGTGCCAGCAGTAGCCGAGGGCAGCCCCAGCATTTT.